This T cell receptor beta chain was observed in a study of T cells expressing NK-cell markers (TCRdb year 2020). Study-level background: TCR beta-chain repertoires were profiled in sorted CD3+CD56+NKG2C+, CD3+CD56+NKG2C- and CD3+CD56-NKG2C+ T-cell subsets from eight donors. Among the eight sequenced donors, only one was HCMV-seronegative, while the other seven were HCMV-seropositive. All eight donors whose samples were sequenced were randomly selected healthy volunteers, three of them men and five women. The libraries were sequenced on Illumina HiSeq 2000/2500, MiSeq or NextSeq, producing 2 x 150 bp reads. The full study reports these points: Those dominant clonotypes were again the most abundant among CD3+CD56-NKG2C+ cells in a handful of donors, at roughly 28.3-60.1%. Whether the expanded NKG2C-expressing T cell clones were specific for HCMV antigens remained unclear. In six donors, the dominant CD3+CD56+NKG2C+ clonotypes were found to rank among the top 10 CD8+ clonotypes and to make up about 1.0-7.0% of CD8+ T cells.

Taken from the germline V gene, the CDR1 and CDR2 loops are WSHSY and SAAADI. From the cysteine through the phenylalanine, the CDR3 covers 17 amino acids. The DNA is unrecorded. As regards this clonotype: This clone's antigen is unknown.

Sequencing instrument: Illumina HiSeq 2000. The TCR beta cDNA libraries were made using 5'RACE template switching, a step that added both a universal primer site and unique molecular identifiers. Synthesis of cDNA was primed from the TCR beta constant segment and was followed by two consecutive PCR amplification steps. In the source study's methods: MIGEC was used to demultiplex reads and group reads by UMI, and MiTCR was used to assemble and quantify clonotypes. To exclude erroneous sequences, only TCR cDNA sequences supported by at least two reads were retained. Downstream repertoire analysis used the tcR package, and clonotypes were matched across fractions by CDR3 nucleotide sequence plus V segment. Antigen specificity was annotated against VDJdb with VDJmatch, allowing one amino acid substitution in CDR3. Once TCRdb had reprocessed the reads, it stored one entry per CDR3 protein sequence and supplied no DNA. The authors' filters were not applied to this entry. This specimen's table enumerates 550,000 or so distinct CDR3 sequences. The ten largest clones capture approximately 3.5% of the sample.

To determine HCMV serostatus, a commercial ELISA kit was used to detect HCMV-specific IgG in serum. Ficoll density gradient centrifugation was used to isolate peripheral blood mononuclear cells from blood. The chain was built from TRBV10-2 and TRBJ2-7; TCRdb gives TRBD2 as the D gene, but with no DNA this cannot be confirmed. Sequencing was performed on blood T cells: a sorted CD56 or NKG2C T cell subset, CD4+ or CD8+ T cells, or bulk PBMC T cells (not recorded which). This receptor was identified in a man younger than 35 in good health. Donor details come from another sample of the same person, matched by shared clones. The encoded CDR3 is CASSPSGRVNSPYEQYF.